This T cell receptor beta chain was sequenced for a study of response to subunit inactivated influenza vaccine. Notes on the study in general: Few new T cells, the authors suggested, are recruited by each seasonal influenza vaccination.

Trimming shortened V by 8 bases and J by 6 bases, and 22 bases separated the two germline ends. This CDR3 comprises 14 residues. Per germline, CDR1 DFQATT and CDR2 SNEGSKA (reference sequence). This clonotype has a count of ten or more. What it recognizes is unknown. TCRdb re-called the RT-PCR reads with MiXCR, one entry per CDR3 protein. The data show hundreds of thousands of distinct CDR3 sequences, 12% seen once. The TCR comes from a man in his fifties who received an inactivated influenza vaccine. The chain links TRBV20-1 to TRBJ1-1, with a possible D match to TRBD1 (5 bases). The sample here was PBMCs from blood, taken on the day of vaccination. The CDR3 sequence: CSSKRRGMAAEAFF. In DNA form, the CDR3 reads TGCAGTTCGAAAAGAAGGGGAATGGCCGCTGAAGCTTTCTTT.